What follows is one T cell receptor (beta chain) and its context. The CDR3 has 17 amino acids. Germline CDR1 and CDR2: SGHDN and FVKESK. Trimming stripped 0 bases from V and 1 base from J, with 12 bases between. This entry is derived from a study of blood T cell repertoires in COVID-19. The method was immunoSEQ multiplex PCR; TCRdb's version includes in-frame clones alone and lacks a portion of them. The repertoire holds under 14,000 clones, with 75% to 90% as singletons. The chain joins TRBV14 to TRBJ2-2; unclear D gene. The sequence came from a man between 65 and 79 years old with active COVID-19. Sequencing was carried out using peripheral blood. The CDR3, as DNA: TGTGCCAGCAGCCAAGATTTAGGTAGACTGAACACCGGGGAGCTGTTTTTT. This gives the protein CASSQDLGRLNTGELFF.